This TCR beta chain was retrieved from a study of shared clonotypes between healthy human individuals. In the study overall: A donor's plate count was three for CD4 naive and three for CD4 memory; CD8 naive had two and CD8 memory one.

Turning to this clone: Its antigen is unidentified. Other nucleotide sequences in the sample specify the same CDR3.

Generated by immunoSEQ multiplex PCR, the TCRdb table keeps only in-frame clones and is missing some. The sample holds about 1.5 million clones, 96% seen once. Study findings and constraints: Clonotypes shared by all four donors outscored non-shared clonotypes in generation probability.

The germline V gene encodes CDR1 LNHDA and CDR2 SQIVND (reference sequence). This CDR3 is 11 amino acids long. V lost 10 bases and J 4 bases, leaving 11 bases between the germline ends. The TCR comes from a man younger than 45 in good health. The chain combines TRBV19 with TRBJ2-7; D might be TRBD2 (6 bases). Sequenced input: naive CD4+ T cells sorted from blood. Subset in this sample: CD45RA+ positively selected. CDR3 amino acids: CATSEGYEQYF. DNA for the CDR3: TGTGCCACCTCGGAGGGTTACGAGCAGTACTTC.